Below are 10 T cell receptor beta chains sequenced from a single sample in a study of cytomegalovirus exposure and HLA in healthy donors. Primers: 60 Vbeta forward and 13 Jbeta reverse. The table came from immunoSEQ multiplex PCR; TCRdb's copy has only in-frame clones and leaves some out. The table records 150,000 to 200,000 clones, 70% to 85% of them present only once. Sequenced input: PBMCs. These receptors were collected from a human donor in good health.

About this clone: Other nucleotide sequences in the sample specify the same CDR3. This sequence joins TRBV7-7 and TRBJ1-1; D is undetermined. From germline, CDR1 is SSHAT and CDR2 FNYEAQ (reference sequence). This CDR3 is 13 amino acids long. CDR3 sequence: CASSGGLNTEAFF. DNA of the CDR3: TGTGCTAGTTCCGGAGGTCTGAACACTGAAGCTTTCTTT.

V gene TRBV4-3 combines with J gene TRBJ1-4; a possible D gene is TRBD1 (6 bases). Germline CDR1 and CDR2: LGHNA and YSLEER. Trimming cost V 6 bases and J 0 bases, with 11 bases left between them. The CDR3 spans 15 residues. CDR3 loop: CASSQTGATNEKLFF. CDR3 coding DNA: TGCGCCAGCAGTCAGACAGGAGCAACTAATGAAAAACTGTTTTTT.

This clone was picked up a small number of times. The chain links TRBV27 to TRBJ1-2; the match to TRBD1 covers 9 bases. V lost 7 bases to trimming and J lost 5 bases; unmatched junction nucleotides: 5. The germline V gene encodes CDR1 MNHEY and CDR2 SMNVEV (reference sequence). The CDR3 has 13 amino acids. CDR3 sequence: CASKPGQGYGYTF. The CDR3 region has the DNA TGTGCCAGCAAACCGGGACAGGGTTATGGCTACACCTTC.

This chain connects TRBV30 to TRBJ1-1; no reliable D call. There are 15 residues in the CDR3. Looked up from germline, CDR1 is GTSNPN and CDR2 is SVGIG (reference sequence). Between the trimmed V and J ends, which lost 4 bases and 1 base, there was a span of 16 bases. The CDR3 protein is CAWIPLLIRNTEAFF. CDR3 nucleotides: TGTGCCTGGATCCCCCTTTTGATCAGGAACACTGAAGCTTTCTTT.

In this sample, this clone turned up once. V is TRBV18 and J is TRBJ1-1; TRBD1 agrees at 7 bases. Looked up from germline, CDR1 is KGHSH and CDR2 is LQKENI. The CDR3 totals 16 residues. The J segment lost 4 bases and the V segment lost 4 bases, leaving 12 bases of the junction unmatched. Written as DNA, the CDR3 is TGTGCCAGCTCACTAGACAGGGATGTTGGTGGCACTGAAGCTTTCTTT. It codes for CASSLDRDVGGTEAFF.

The chain combines TRBV7-2 with TRBJ2-7; 7 bases agree with TRBD1. Germline loops: CDR1 SGHTA, CDR2 FQGNSA. V lost 2 bases, J lost 0 bases, and 1 base stayed unmatched. The CDR3 consists of 14 residues. The CDR3 nucleotides read TGTGCCAGCAGCTTACGGACAGGCTCCTACGAGCAGTACTTC. This sequence encodes CASSLRTGSYEQYF.

The chain recombines TRBV27 with TRBJ2-5; a weak D match, TRBD1 (6 bases). The better agreement between TRBJ2-7 and the DNA end casts doubt on the J call. The CDR3 loop spans 13 amino acids. CDR1 and CDR2 from the germline V gene are MNHEY and SMNVEV (reference sequence). CDR3 in amino acids: CASSAGQSYEQYF. In DNA form, the CDR3 reads TGTGCCAGCAGTGCAGGACAGTCCTACGAGCAGTACTTC.

The chain carries TRBV7-9 and TRBJ2-3; D is unclear. Between the trimmed V and J ends, which lost 2 bases and 2 bases, there was a span of 5 bases. The CDR3 totals 13 residues. CDR1 and CDR2 from the germline V gene are SEHNR and FQNEAQ (reference sequence). The CDR3 region has the DNA TGTGCCAGCAGCTTACGACTCACAGATACGCAGTATTTT. It codes for CASSLRLTDTQYF. The whole variable domain, remainder taken from reference TRBV7-9 and TRBJ2-3, is DTGVSQNPRHKITKRGQNVTFRCDPISEHNRLYWYRQTLGQGPEFLTYFQNEAQLEKSRLLSDRFSAERPKGSFSTLEIQRTEQGDSAMYLCASSLRLTDTQYFGPGTRLTVL.

This clone occurred a few times. The rearrangement links TRBV7-2 to TRBJ1-6, with D maybe TRBD1 (5 bases). Trimming shortened V by 5 bases and J by 7 bases, and 6 bases separated the two germline ends. Germline V gene lookup returns CDR1 SGHTA and CDR2 FQGNSA. This CDR3 has 12 residues. The chain's CDR3 is CASSRGNSPLHF. In nucleotides, the CDR3 is TGTGCCAGCAGCCGGGGGAATTCACCCCTCCACTTT.

The CDR3 region is CASSLDRGEAYEQYF. The CDR3 nucleotides read TGTGCCAGCAGCTTGGACAGGGGAGAAGCCTACGAGCAGTACTTC. The chain carries TRBV5-6 and TRBJ2-5, with 7 bases identical to TRBD1. The last part of the DNA fits TRBJ2-7 better; the J call may be wrong. This CDR3 is built from 15 residues. The germline V gene has CDR1 SGHDT and CDR2 YYEEEE.